The sequence of this T cell receptor (beta chain) was determined in a study of T cell responses to AZD1222 COVID-19 vaccine. Regarding the study as a whole: Donors were chiefly white British, with a greater number of females, and clonal diversity was perhaps underestimated. After two AZD1222 doses, spike-specific TCR breadth and depth rose versus day 0.

V lost 0 bases and J lost 4, with 12 bases in between. Germline-derived CDR1 and CDR2 are SQVTM and ANQGSEA. This CDR3 region has 14 residues. A word on this clone: Its antigen remains unidentified.

The repertoire was sequenced with immunoSEQ multiplex PCR; TCRdb's copy has only in-frame clones and lacks some. The table has roughly 98,000 clones, around 90% seen once. The receptor comes from an adult in good health. V usage is TRBV29-1 and J usage is TRBJ1-2; D unclear. The source was peripheral blood, collected on day 0 of AZD1222 vaccination. The CDR3: CSVEDINSAYGYTF. CDR3 DNA: TGCAGCGTTGAAGATATTAACAGCGCCTATGGCTACACCTTC.